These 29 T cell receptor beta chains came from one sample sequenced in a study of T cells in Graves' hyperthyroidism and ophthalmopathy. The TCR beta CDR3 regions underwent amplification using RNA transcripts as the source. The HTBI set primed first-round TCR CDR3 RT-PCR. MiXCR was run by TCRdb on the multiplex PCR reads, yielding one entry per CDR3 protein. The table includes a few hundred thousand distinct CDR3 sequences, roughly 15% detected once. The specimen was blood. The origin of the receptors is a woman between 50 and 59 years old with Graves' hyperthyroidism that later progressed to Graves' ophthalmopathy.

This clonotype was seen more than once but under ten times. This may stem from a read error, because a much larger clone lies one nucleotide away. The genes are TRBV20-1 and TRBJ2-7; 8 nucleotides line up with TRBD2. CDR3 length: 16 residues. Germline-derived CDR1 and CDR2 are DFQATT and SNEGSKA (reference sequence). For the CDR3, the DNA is TGCAGTGCTAGAGATAGGACCGGGACTAGATCCTACGAGCAGTGCTTC. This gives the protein CSARDRTGTRSYEQCF.

CDR3 DNA sequence: TGCAGTGCTAGAGATATGGGGGGGCTCCAAAACGAGCAGTACTTC. Its translation: CSARDMGGLQNEQYF. The rearrangement joins TRBV20-1 to TRBJ2-7, with D perhaps TRBD2 (7 bases). The CDR3 spans 15 residues. CDR1 and CDR2 from the germline V gene are DFQATT and SNEGSKA (reference sequence). Between the trimmed V and J ends, which lost 0 bases and 5 bases, there was a span of 17 bases.

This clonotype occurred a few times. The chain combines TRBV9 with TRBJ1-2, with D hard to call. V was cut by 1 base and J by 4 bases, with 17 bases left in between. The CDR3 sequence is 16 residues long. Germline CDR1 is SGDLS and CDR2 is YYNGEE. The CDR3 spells CASSVLESPPPYGYTF. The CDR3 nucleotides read TGTGCCAGCAGCGTACTTGAGTCACCCCCCCCCTATGGCTACACCTTC. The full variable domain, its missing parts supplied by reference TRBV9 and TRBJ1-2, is DSGVTQTPKHLITATGQRVTLRCSPRSGDLSVYWYQQSLDQGLQFLIQYYNGEERAKGNILERFSAQQFPDLHSELNLSSLELGDSALYFCASSVLESPPPYGYTFGSGTRLTVV.

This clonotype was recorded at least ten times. The CDR3 region has the DNA TGCAGCCACACAACGGCCAGAACCTACAATGAGCAGTTCTTC. It codes for CSHTTARTYNEQFF. This chain joins TRBV29-1 and TRBJ2-1; unclear D gene. Germline assignment: CDR1 SQVTM and CDR2 ANQGSEA. The CDR3 spans 14 residues. Trimming took off 8 bases at V and 2 bases at J, with 16 bases between the two ends.

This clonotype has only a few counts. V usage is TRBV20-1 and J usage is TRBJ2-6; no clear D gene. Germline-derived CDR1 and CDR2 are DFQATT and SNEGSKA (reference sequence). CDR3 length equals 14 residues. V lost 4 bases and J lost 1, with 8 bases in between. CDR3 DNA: TGCAGTGCTATAAGCTCGTCTGGGGCCAACGTCCTGACTTTC. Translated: CSAISSSGANVLTF.

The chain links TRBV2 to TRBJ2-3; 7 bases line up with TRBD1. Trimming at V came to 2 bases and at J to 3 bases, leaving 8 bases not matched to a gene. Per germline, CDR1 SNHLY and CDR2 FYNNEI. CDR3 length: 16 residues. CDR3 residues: CASSERDRGRTDTQYF. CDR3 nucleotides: TGTGCCAGCAGTGAACGGGATAGGGGGCGTACAGATACGCAGTATTTT. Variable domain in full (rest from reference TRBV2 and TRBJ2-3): EPEVTQTPSHQVTQMGQEVILRCVPISNHLYFYWYRQILGQKVEFLVSFYNNEISEKSEIFDDQFSVERPDGSNFTLKIRSTKLEDSAMYFCASSERDRGRTDTQYFGPGTRLTVL.

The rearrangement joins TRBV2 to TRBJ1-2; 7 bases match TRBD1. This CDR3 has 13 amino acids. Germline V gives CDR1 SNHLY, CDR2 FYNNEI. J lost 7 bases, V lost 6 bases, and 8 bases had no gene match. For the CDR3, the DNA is TGTGCCAGCAGGCGGGACAGTGAAATTGGCTACACCTTC. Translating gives CASRRDSEIGYTF.

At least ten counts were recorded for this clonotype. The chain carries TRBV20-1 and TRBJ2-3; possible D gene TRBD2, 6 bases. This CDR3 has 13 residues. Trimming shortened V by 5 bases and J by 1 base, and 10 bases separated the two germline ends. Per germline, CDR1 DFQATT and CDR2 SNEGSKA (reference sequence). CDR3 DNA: TGCAGTGCTTTTAAGCGGGGCACAGATACGCAGTATTTT. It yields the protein CSAFKRGTDTQYF.

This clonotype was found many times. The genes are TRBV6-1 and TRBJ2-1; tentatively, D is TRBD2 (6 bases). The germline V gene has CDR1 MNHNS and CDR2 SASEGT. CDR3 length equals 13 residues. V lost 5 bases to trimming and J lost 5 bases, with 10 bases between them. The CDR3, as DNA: TGTGCCAGCAGTACTCCGGGAGACAATGAGCAGTTCTTC. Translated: CASSTPGDNEQFF.

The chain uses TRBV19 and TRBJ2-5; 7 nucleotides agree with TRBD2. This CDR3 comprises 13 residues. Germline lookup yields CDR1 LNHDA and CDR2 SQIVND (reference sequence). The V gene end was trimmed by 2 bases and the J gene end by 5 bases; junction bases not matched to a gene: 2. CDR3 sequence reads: CASSIQRDETQYF. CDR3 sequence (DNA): TGTGCCAGTAGTATACAGCGGGACGAGACCCAGTACTTC.

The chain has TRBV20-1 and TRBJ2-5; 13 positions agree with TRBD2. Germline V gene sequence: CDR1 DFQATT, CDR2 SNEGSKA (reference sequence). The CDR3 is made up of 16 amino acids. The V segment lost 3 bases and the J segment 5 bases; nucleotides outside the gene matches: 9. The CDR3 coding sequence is TGCAGTGCTAGGCGGACTAGCGGGAGAGAGAGGGAGACCCAGTACTTC. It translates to CSARRTSGRERETQYF.

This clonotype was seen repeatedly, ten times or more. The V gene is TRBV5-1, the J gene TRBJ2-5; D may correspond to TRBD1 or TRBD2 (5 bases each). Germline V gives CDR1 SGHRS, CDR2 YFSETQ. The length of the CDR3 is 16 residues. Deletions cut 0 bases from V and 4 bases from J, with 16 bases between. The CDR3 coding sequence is TGCGCCAGCAGCTTGGACGGCAGGGAGTGGGGAGAGACCCAGTACTTC. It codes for CASSLDGREWGETQYF.

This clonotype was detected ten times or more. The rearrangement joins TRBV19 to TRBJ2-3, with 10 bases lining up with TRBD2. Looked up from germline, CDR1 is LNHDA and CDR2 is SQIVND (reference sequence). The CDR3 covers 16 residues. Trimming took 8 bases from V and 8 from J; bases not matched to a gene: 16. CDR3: CASANPAGGQEVTQYF. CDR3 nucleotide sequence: TGTGCCAGTGCGAATCCAGCGGGAGGGCAGGAGGTTACGCAGTATTTT.

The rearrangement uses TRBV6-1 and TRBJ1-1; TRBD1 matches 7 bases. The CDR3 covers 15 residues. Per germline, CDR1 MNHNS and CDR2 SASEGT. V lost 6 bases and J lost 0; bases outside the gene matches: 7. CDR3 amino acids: CASRTGAAMNTEAFF. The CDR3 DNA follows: TGTGCCAGCAGAACAGGGGCCGCCATGAACACTGAAGCTTTCTTT.

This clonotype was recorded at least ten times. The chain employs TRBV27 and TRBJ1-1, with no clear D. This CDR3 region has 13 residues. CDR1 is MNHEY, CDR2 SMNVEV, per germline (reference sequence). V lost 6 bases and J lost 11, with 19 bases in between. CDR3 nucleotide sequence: TGTGCCAGCAGCCCGAGAGTTGGCCTCAGGGCTTTCTTT. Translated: CASSPRVGLRAFF.

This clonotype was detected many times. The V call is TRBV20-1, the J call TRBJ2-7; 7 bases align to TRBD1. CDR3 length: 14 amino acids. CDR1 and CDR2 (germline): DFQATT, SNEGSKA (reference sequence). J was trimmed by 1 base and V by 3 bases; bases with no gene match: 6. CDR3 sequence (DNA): TGCAGTGCTAGGGCCGGGACAGTGTCCTACGAGCAGTACTTC. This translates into CSARAGTVSYEQYF.

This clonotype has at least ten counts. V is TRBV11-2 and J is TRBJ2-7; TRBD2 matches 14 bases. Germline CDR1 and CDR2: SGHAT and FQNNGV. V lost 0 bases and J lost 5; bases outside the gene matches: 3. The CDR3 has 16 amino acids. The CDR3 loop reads CASSLDPGLAGDEQYF. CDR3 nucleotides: TGTGCCAGCAGCTTAGATCCGGGACTAGCGGGAGACGAGCAGTACTTC.

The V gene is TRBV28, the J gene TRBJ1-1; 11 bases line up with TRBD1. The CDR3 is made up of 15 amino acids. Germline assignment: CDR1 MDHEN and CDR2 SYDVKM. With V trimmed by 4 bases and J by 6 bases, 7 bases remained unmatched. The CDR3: CASSSVVGQGAEAFF. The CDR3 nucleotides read TGTGCCAGCAGTTCGGTGGTGGGACAGGGGGCTGAAGCTTTCTTT.

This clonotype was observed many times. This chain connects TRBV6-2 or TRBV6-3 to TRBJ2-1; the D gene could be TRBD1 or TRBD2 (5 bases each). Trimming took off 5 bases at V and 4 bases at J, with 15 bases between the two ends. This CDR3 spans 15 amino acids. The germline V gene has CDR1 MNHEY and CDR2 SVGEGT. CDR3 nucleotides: TGTGCCAGCAGTAGATATGGGACGGCTTACAATGAGCAGTTCTTC. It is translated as CASSRYGTAYNEQFF.

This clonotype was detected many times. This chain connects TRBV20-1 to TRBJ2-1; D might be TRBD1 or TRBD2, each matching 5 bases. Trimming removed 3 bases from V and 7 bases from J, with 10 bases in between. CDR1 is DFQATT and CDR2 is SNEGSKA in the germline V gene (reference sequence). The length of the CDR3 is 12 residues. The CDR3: CSASGRENEQFF. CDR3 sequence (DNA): TGCAGTGCTAGTGGCAGGGAGAATGAGCAGTTCTTC.

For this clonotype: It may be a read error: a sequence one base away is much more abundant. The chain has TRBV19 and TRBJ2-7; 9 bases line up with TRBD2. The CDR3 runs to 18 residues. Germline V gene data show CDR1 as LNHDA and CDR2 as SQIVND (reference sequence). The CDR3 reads CASSTFLGYSGSFYVQYF. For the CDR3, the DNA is TGTGCCAGTAGTACCTTTTTGGGGTATAGCGGGAGCTTCTACGTGCAGTACTTC.

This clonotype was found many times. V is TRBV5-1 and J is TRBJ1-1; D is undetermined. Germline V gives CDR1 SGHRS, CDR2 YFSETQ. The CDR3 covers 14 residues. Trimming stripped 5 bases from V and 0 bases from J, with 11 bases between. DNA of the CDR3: TGCGCCAGCAGGAGAGATAGCATGAACACTGAAGCTTTCTTT. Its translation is CASRRDSMNTEAFF.

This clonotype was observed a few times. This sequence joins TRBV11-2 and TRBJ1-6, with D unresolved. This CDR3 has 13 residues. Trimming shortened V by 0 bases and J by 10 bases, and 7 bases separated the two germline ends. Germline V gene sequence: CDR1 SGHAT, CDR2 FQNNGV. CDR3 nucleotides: TGTGCCAGCAGCTTAGATCAGAGGTCACCCCTCCACTTT. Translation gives CASSLDQRSPLHF.

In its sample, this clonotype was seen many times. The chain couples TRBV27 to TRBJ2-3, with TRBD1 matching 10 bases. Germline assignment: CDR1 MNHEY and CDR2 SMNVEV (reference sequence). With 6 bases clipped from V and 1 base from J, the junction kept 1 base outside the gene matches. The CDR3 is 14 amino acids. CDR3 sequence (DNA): TGTGCCAGCAGGGGACAGGGGTGCACAGATACGCAGTATTTT. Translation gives CASRGQGCTDTQYF.

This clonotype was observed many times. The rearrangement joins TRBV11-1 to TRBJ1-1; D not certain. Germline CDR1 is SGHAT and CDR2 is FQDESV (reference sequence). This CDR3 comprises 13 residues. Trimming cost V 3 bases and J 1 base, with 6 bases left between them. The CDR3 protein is CASSLSPNTEAFF. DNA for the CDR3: TGTGCCAGCAGCTTGTCTCCGAACACTGAAGCTTTCTTT.

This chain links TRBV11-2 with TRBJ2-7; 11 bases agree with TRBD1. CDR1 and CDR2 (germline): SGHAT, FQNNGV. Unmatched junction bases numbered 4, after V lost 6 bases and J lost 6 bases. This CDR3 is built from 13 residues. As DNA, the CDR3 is TGTGCCAGCAGTCGGGACAGGGGGGGCGAGCAGTACTTC. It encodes CASSRDRGGEQYF.

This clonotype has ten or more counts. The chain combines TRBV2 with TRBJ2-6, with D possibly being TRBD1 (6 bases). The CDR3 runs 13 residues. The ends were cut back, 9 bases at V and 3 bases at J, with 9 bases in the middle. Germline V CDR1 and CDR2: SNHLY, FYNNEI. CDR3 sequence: CASGTFGANVLTF. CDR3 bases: TGTGCCAGTGGGACATTTGGGGCCAACGTCCTGACTTTC. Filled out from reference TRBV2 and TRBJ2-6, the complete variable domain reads EPEVTQTPSHQVTQMGQEVILRCVPISNHLYFYWYRQILGQKVEFLVSFYNNEISEKSEIFDDQFSVERPDGSNFTLKIRSTKLEDSAMYFCASGTFGANVLTFGAGSRLTVL.

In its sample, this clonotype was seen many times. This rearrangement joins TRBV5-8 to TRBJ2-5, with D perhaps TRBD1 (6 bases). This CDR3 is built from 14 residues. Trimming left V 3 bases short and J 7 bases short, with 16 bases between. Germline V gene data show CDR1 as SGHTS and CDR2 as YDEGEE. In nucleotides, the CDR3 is TGTGCCAGCAGCTACTCAGGGGTCGGTGGGACCCAGTACTTC. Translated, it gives CASSYSGVGGTQYF.

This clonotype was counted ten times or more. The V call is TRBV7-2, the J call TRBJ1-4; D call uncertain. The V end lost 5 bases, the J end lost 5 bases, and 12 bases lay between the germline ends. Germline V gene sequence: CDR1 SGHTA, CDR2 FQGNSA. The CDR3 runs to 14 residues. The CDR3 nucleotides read TGTGCCAGCAGCAGCCGGGTCTTAAATGAAAAACTGTTTTTT. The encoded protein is CASSSRVLNEKLFF. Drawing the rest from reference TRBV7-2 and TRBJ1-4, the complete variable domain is GAGVSQSPSNKVTEKGKDVELRCDPISGHTALYWYRQSLGQGLEFLIYFQGNSAPDKSGLPSDRFSAERTGGSVSTLTIQRTQQEDSAVYLCASSSRVLNEKLFFGSGTQLSVL.